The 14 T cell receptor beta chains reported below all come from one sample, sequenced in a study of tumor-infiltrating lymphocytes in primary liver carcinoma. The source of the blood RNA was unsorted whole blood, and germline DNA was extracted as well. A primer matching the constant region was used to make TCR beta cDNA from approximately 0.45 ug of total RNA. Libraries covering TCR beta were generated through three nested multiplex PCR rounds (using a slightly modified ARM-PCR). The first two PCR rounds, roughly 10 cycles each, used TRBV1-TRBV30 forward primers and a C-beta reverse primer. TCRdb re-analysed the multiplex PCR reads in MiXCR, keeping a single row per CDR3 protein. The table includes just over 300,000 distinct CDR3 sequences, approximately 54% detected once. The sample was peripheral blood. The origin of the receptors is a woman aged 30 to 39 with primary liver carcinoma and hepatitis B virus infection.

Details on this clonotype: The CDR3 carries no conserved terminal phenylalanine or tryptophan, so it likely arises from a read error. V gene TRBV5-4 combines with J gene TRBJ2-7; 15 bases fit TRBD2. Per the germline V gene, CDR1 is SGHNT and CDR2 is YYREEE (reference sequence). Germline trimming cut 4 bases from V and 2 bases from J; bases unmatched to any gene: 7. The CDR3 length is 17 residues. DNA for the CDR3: TGTGCCAGCAGCGTGGGACTAGCGGGAGGAGGGGCCTACGAGCAGTACTTG. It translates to CASSVGLAGGGAYEQYL.

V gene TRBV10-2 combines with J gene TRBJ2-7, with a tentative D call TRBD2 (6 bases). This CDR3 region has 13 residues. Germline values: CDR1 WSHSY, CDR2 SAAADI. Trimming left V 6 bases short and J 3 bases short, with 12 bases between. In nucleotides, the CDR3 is TGCGCCAGCAGCGTCGGGACTTTCTACGAGCAGTACTTC. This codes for CASSVGTFYEQYF.

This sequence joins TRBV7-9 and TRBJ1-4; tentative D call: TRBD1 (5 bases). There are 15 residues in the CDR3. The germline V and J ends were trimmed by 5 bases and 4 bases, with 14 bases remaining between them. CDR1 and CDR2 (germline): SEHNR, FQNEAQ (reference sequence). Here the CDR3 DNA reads TGTGCCAGCAGCCCGCAGGGTCAGGGTAATGAAAAACTGTTTTTT. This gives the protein CASSPQGQGNEKLFF.

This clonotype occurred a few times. CDR3: CAWSQGINQPQHF. CDR3 DNA: TGTGCCTGGAGTCAGGGTATCAATCAGCCCCAGCATTTT. The rearrangement joins TRBV30 to TRBJ1-5; D may be TRBD1 (5 bases). V was cut by 2 bases and J by 3 bases, with 8 bases left in between. Germline V gene lookup returns CDR1 GTSNPN and CDR2 SVGIG (reference sequence). The CDR3 loop spans 13 amino acids.

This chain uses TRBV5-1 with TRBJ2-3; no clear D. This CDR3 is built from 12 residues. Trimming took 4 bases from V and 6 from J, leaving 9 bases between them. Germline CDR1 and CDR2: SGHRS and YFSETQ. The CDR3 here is CASSPDLDTQYF. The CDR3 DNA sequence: TGCGCCAGCAGCCCGGACCTCGATACGCAGTATTTT.

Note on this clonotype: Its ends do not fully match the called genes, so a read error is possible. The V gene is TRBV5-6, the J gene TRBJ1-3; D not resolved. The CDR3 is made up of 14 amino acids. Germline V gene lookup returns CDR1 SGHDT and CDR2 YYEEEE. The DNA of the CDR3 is TGTGCCAGCACCTTGGGAGGTTCGCCGAGCACCATATATTTT. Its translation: CASTLGGSPSTIYF.

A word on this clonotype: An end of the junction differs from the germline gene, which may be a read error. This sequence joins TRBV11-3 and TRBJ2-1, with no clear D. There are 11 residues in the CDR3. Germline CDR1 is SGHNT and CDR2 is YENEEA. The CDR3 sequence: CVSSHGREQFF. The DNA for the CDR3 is TGTGTCAGCAGCCACGGCCGGGAGCAGTTCTTC.

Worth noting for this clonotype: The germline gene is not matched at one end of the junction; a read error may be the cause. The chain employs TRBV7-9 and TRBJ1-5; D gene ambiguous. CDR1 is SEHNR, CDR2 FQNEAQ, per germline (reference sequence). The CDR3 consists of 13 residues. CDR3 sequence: CAGSLVAGSPQHF. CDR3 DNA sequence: TGTGCCGGCAGCTTAGTTGCGGGATCGCCCCAGCATTTT.

CDR3 bases: TGTGCCTGGAGTGTCGGTCATGCTAACTCTGGAAACACCTCATATTTT. Translation: CAWSVGHANSGNTSYF. V gene TRBV30 combines with J gene TRBJ1-3; D unclear. The CDR3 is 16 residues long. Per germline, CDR1 GTSNPN and CDR2 SVGIG (reference sequence). V lost 0 bases to trimming and J lost 15 bases, with 27 bases between them.

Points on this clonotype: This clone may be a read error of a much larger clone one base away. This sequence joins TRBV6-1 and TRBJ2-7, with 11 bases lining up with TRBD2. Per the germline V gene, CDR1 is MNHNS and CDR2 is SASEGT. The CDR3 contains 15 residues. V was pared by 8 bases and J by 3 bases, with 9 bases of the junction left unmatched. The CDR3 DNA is TGTGCCAGCGGCCCGACTAGCGGGATAGTCTACGAGCAGTACTTC. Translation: CASGPTSGIVYEQYF.

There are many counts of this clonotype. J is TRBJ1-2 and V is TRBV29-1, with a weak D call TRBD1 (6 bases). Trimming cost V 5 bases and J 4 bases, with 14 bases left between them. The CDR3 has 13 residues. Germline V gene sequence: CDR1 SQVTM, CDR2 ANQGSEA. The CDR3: CSVHDRQGYGYTF. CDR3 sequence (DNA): TGCAGCGTTCACGACAGGCAAGGCTATGGCTACACCTTC.

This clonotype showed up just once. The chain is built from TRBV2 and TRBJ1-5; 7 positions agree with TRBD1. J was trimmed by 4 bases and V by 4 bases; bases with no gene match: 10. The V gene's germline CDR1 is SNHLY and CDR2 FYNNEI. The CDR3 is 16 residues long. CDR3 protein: CASSGDRRTSNQPQHF. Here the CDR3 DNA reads TGTGCCAGCAGTGGGGACAGACGTACATCTAATCAGCCCCAGCATTTT. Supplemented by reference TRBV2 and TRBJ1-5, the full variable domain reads EPEVTQTPSHQVTQMGQEVILRCVPISNHLYFYWYRQILGQKVEFLVSFYNNEISEKSEIFDDQFSVERPDGSNFTLKIRSTKLEDSAMYFCASSGDRRTSNQPQHFGDGTRLSIL.

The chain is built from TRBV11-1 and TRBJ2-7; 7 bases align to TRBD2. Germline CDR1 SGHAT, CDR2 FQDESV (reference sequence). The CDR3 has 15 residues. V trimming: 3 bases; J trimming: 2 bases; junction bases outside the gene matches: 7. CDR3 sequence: CASSFRDGGAYEQYF. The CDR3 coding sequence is TGTGCCAGCAGCTTCCGGGATGGGGGGGCCTACGAGCAGTACTTC.

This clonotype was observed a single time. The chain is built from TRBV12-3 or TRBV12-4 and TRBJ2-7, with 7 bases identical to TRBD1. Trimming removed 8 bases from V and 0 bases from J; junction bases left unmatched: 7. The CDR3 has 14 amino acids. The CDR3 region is CASCPRGSSYEQYF. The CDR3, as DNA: TGTGCCAGCTGCCCCAGGGGGAGCTCCTACGAGCAGTACTTC.